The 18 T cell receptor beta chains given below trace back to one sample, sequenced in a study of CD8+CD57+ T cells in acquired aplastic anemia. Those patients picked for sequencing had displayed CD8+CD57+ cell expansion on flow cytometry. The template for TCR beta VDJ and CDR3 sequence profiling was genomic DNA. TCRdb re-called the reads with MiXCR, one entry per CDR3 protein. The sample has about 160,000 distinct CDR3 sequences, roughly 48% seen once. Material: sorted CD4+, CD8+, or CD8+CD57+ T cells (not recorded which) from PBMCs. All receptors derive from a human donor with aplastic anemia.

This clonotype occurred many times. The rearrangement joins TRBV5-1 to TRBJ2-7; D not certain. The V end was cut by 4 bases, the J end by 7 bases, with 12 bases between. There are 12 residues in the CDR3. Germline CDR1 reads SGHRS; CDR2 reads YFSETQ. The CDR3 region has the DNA TGCGCCAGCAGCCCGCTCGGGTGGGAGCAGTACTTC. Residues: CASSPLGWEQYF. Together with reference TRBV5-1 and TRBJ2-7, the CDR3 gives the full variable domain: KAGVTQTPRYLIKTRGQQVTLSCSPISGHRSVSWYQQTPGQGLQFLFEYFSETQRNKGNFPGRFSGRQFSNSRSEMNVSTLELGDSALYLCASSPLGWEQYFGPGTRLTVT.

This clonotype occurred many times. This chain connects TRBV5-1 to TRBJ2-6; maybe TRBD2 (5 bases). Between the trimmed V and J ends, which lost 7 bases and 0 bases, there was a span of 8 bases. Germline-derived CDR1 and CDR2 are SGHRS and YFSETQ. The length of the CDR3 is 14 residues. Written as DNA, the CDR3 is TGCGCCAGCTGCCGGGACTCTGGGGCCAACGTCCTGACTTTC. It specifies CASCRDSGANVLTF.

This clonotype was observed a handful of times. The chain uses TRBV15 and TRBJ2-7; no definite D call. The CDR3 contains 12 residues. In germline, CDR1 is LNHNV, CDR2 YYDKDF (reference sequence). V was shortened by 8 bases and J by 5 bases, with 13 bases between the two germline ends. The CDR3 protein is CATGSTGDEQYF. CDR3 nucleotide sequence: TGTGCCACCGGTAGTACGGGCGACGAGCAGTACTTC.

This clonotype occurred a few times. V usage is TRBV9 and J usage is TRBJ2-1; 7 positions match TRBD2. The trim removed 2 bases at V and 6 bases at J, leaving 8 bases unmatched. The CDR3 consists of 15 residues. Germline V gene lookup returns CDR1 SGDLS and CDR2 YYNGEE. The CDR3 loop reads CASSVGGSPRNEQFF. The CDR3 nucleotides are TGTGCCAGCAGCGTTGGCGGGAGCCCTCGCAATGAGCAGTTCTTC.

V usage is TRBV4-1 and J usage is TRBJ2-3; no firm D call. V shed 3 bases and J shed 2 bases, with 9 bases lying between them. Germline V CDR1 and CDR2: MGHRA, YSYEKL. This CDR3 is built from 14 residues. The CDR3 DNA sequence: TGCGCCAGCAGCCAGTCGGACCCCACAGATACGCAGTATTTT. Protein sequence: CASSQSDPTDTQYF.

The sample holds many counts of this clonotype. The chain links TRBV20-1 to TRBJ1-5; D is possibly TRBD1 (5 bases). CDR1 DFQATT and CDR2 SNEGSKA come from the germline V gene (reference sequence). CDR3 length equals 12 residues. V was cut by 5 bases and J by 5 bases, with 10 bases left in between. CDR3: CSAVQGDQPQHF. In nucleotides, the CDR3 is TGCAGTGCTGTCCAGGGAGATCAGCCCCAGCATTTT.

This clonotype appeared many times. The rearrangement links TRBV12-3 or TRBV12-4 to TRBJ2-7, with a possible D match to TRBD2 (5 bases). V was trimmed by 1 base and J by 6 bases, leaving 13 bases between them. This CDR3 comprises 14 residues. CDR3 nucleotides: TGTGCCAGCAGTTTAGTTCAAGGGAGTGGCGAGCAGTACTTC. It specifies CASSLVQGSGEQYF.

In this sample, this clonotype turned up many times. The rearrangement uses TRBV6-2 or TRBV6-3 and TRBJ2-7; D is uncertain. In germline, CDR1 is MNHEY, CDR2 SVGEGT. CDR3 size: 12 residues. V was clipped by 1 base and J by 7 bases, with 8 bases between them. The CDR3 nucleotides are TGTGCCAGCAGTTACTGGGCTAGGGAGCAGTACTTC. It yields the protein CASSYWAREQYF.

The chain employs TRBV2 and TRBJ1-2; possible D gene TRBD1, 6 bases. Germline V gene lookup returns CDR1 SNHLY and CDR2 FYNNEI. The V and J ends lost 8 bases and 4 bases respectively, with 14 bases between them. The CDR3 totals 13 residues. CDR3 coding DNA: TGTGCCAGCCTCCCCGACAGGCCCTATGGCTACACCTTC. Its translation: CASLPDRPYGYTF.

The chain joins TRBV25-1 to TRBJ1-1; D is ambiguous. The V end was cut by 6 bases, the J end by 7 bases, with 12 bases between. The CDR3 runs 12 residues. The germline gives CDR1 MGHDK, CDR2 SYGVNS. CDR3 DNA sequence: TGTGCCAGCAGCATCAGAGGGAGTGAAGCTTTCTTT. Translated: CASSIRGSEAFF. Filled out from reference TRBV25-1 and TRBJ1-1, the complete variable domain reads EADIYQTPRYLVIGTGKKITLECSQTMGHDKMYWYQQDPGMELHLIHYSYGVNSTEKGDLSSESTVSRIRTEHFPLTLESARPSHTSQYLCASSIRGSEAFFGQGTRLTVV.

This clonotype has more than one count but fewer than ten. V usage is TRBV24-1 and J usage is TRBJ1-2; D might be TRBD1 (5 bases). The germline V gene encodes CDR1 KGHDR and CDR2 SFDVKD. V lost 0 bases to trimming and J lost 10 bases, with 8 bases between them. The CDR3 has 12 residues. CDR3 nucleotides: TGTGCCACCAGTGATTTGGACAGTTTCTACACCTTC. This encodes CATSDLDSFYTF.

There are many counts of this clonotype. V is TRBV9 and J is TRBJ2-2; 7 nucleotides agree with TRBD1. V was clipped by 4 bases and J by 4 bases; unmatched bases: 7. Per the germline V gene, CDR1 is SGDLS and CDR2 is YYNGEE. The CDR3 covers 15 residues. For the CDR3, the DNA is TGTGCCAGCAGCATCGACAGGGTTGGCACCGGGGAGCTGTTTTTT. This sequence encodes CASSIDRVGTGELFF.

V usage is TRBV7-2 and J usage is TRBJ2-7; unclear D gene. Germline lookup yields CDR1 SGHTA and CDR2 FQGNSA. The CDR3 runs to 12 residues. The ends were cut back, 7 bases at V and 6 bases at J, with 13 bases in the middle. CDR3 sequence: CASTLVVGEQYF. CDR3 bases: TGTGCCAGCACGCTAGTCGTCGGCGAGCAGTACTTC.

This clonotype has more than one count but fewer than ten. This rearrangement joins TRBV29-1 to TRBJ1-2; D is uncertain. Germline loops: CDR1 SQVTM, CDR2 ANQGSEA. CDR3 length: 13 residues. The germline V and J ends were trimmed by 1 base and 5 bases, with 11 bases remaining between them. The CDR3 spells CSVEAMSYYGYTF. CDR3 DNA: TGCAGCGTTGAAGCTATGTCCTATTATGGCTACACCTTC. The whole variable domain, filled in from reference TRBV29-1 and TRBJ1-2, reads SAVISQKPSRDICQRGTSLTIQCQVDSQVTMMFWYRQQPGQSLTLIATANQGSEATYESGFVIDKFPISRPNLTFSTLTVSNMSPEDSSIYLCSVEAMSYYGYTFGSGTRLTVV.

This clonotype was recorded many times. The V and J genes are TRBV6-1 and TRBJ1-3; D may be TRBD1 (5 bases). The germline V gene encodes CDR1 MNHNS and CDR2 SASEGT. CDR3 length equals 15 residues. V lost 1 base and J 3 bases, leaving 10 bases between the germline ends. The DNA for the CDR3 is TGTGCCAGCAGTGAAGGGGGGACGTATGGAAACACCATATATTTT. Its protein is CASSEGGTYGNTIYF.

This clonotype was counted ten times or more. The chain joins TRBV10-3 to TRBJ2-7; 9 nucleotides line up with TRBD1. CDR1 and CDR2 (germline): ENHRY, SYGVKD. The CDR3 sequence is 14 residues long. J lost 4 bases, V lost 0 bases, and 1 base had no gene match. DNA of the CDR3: TGTGCCATCAGTGAGTCGGGACAGGGTTACGAGCAGTACTTC. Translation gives CAISESGQGYEQYF.

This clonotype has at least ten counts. CDR3 in DNA: TGCGCCAGCAGCTTGGTATCCGGGACTAGCGGTTGGGATACGCAGTATTTT. This translates into CASSLVSGTSGWDTQYF. The chain couples TRBV5-1 to TRBJ2-3, with 11 bases aligning to TRBD2. Germline V gene sequence: CDR1 SGHRS, CDR2 YFSETQ. V shed 0 bases, J shed 6 bases, and the junction held 9 bases outside the gene matches. The CDR3 is 17 residues long.

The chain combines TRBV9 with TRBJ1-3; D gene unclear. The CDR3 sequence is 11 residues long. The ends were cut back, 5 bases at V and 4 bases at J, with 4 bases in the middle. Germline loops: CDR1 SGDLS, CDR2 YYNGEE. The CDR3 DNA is TGTGCCAGCAGATCAGGAAACACCATATATTTT. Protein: CASRSGNTIYF.